This is a list of T cell receptor beta chains from one sample in a study of T cell repertoires in cytomegalovirus infection. TCRdb re-called the reads with MiXCR, one entry per CDR3 protein. Of just over 300,000 distinct CDR3 sequences listed, 17% are singletons. Sequencing used PBMCs. These receptors were obtained from a human donor in good health (CMV status not recorded). Some clones in this sample may be carry-over from other donors' samples. CDR3s include the opening cysteine and the closing phenylalanine or tryptophan. A D gene is named only where the DNA matches it firmly. Clone size is shown for a subset of rows, as once, few, many or a class of expanded clone.

few	NA	TRBV5-6	TRBJ2-7	CASSPRGPSYYEQYF	TGTGCCAGCAGCCCCCGGGGACCGAGTTACTACGAGCAGTACTTC
NA	NA	TRBV19	TRBJ2-1	CASNKGPGVYEQFF	TGTGCCAGTAATAAGGGCCCAGGGGTCTATGAGCAGTTCTTC
NA	NA	TRBV20-1	TRBJ2-5	CSARDRQGRGRETQYF	TGCAGTGCTAGAGATCGACAGGGACGGGGGAGGGAGACCCAGTACTTC
few	NA	TRBV10-3	TRBJ2-6	CATASPLSGANVLTF	TGTGCCACGGCTTCCCCGCTCTCTGGGGCCAACGTCCTGACTTTC
many	TRBD1	TRBV28	TRBJ2-7	CASTSGTGIYEQYF	TGTGCCAGCACTTCCGGGACAGGGATCTACGAGCAGTACTTC
few	NA	TRBV5-5	TRBJ1-2	CASSLGTYDYGYTF	TGTGCCAGCAGCTTGGGGACGTACGACTATGGCTACACCTTC
NA	TRBD2	TRBV20-1	TRBJ2-3	CSATSGGQVADTQYF	TGCAGTGCTACCAGCGGGGGCCAAGTCGCAGATACGCAGTATTTT
many	NA	TRBV7-6	TRBJ2-7	CASSLEPGAYEQYF	TGTGCCAGCAGCTTAGAGCCCGGGGCCTACGAGCAGTACTTC
NA	TRBD2	TRBV28	TRBJ2-3	CASSIMGTRGDTQYF	TGTGCCAGCAGCATTATGGGGACTAGGGGGGATACGCAGTATTTT
many	TRBD1	TRBV7-9	TRBJ2-3	CASSRRDRATDTQYF	TGTGCCAGCAGCCGTCGGGACAGGGCAACAGATACGCAGTATTTT
NA	TRBD2	TRBV27	TRBJ2-7	CASSLSAGGAPYEQYF	TGTGCCAGCAGTTTATCCGCGGGGGGGGCTCCCTACGAGCAGTACTTC
few	NA	TRBV5-1	TRBJ2-7	CASSLAAEYEQYF	TGCGCCAGCAGCTTGGCCGCAGAATACGAGCAGTACTTC
NA	TRBD1	TRBV20-1	TRBJ1-5	CSARTGTGGFRKQPQHF	TGCAGTGCTAGAACCGGGACAGGGGGCTTCCGTAAGCAGCCCCAGCATTTT
many	NA	TRBV7-9	TRBJ2-3	CASKMAGGRGDTQYF	TGTGCCAGCAAAATGGCCGGGGGACGAGGAGATACGCAGTATTTT
few	NA	TRBV10-3	TRBJ1-6	CAISESSSDNSPLHF	TGTGCCATCAGTGAGTCAAGCAGTGATAATTCACCCCTCCACTTT
NA	NA	TRBV20-1	TRBJ1-1	CSARDTEHTEAFF	TGCAGTGCTAGAGATACAGAGCACACTGAAGCTTTCTTT
few	TRBD1	TRBV28	TRBJ1-4	CASRHDGTGAGTNEKLFF	TGTGCCAGCCGTCATGACGGGACAGGGGCCGGAACTAATGAAAAACTGTTTTTT
NA	NA	TRBV20-1	TRBJ1-5	CSARVMENRFSSNQPQHF	TGCAGTGCTAGAGTGATGGAGAACAGATTCTCTAGCAATCAGCCCCAGCATTTT
once	TRBD1	TRBV7-9	TRBJ2-3	CASIPAGGRTDTQYF	TGTGCCAGCATCCCGGCAGGGGGCCGAACAGATACGCAGTATTTT
NA	NA	TRBV6-2/TRBV6-3	TRBJ1-1	CASSAPGALTEAFF	TGTGCCAGCAGTGCTCCCGGGGCATTGACTGAAGCTTTCTTT
NA	NA	TRBV4-1	TRBJ2-2	CASSQDWGSTGELFF	TGCGCCAGCAGCCAAGACTGGGGCTCCACCGGGGAGCTGTTTTTT
many	NA	TRBV24-1	TRBJ2-7	CATSDPGRDEQYF	TGTGCCACCAGTGACCCCGGGCGGGACGAGCAGTACTTC
many	TRBD2	TRBV6-1	TRBJ2-1	CASSESGGASYNEQFF	TGTGCCAGCAGTGAAAGCGGGGGGGCATCCTACAATGAGCAGTTCTTC
few	NA	TRBV4-1	TRBJ1-4	CASSSIRGTNEKLFF	TGCGCCAGCAGCTCCATAAGGGGCACTAATGAAAAACTGTTTTTT
NA	NA	TRBV4-1	TRBJ2-5	CASSHGRNQETQYF	TGTGCCAGCAGTCACGGTAGGAACCAAGAGACCCAGTACTTC
many	TRBD1	TRBV7-2	TRBJ1-6	CASSADRGPNSPLHF	TGTGCCAGCAGCGCGGACAGGGGGCCTAATTCACCCCTCCACTTT
few	NA	TRBV3-1	TRBJ2-7	CASSQPSTGWEQYF	TGTGCCAGCAGCCAACCCTCAACGGGTTGGGAGCAGTACTTC
NA	NA	TRBV14	TRBJ1-1	CASSQRPGSRVNTEAFF	TGTGCCAGCAGCCAACGGCCGGGTAGTCGCGTGAACACTGAAGCTTTCTTT
NA	NA	TRBV28	TRBJ1-1	CASTWSGTEAFF	TGTGCCAGCACTTGGTCGGGCACTGAAGCTTTCTTT
NA	NA	TRBV29-1	TRBJ1-5	CSALGDENQPQHF	TGCAGCGCTCTCGGGGATGAAAATCAGCCCCAGCATTTT
NA	TRBD2	TRBV3-1	TRBJ2-1	CASSQERGFGNEQFF	TGTGCCAGCAGCCAAGAGCGGGGGTTTGGGAATGAGCAGTTCTTC
many	NA	TRBV7-2	TRBJ1-2	CASSLVAGVYGYTF	TGTGCCAGCAGCTTAGTCGCAGGGGTCTATGGCTACACCTTC
many	NA	TRBV9	TRBJ1-1	CASSVASRSEAFF	TGTGCCAGCAGCGTAGCTTCCCGATCTGAAGCTTTCTTT
few	TRBD2	TRBV19	TRBJ2-1	CASSRLAGGPNEQFF	TGTGCCAGTAGCCGGCTAGCGGGGGGGCCGAATGAGCAGTTCTTC
many	NA	TRBV7-2	TRBJ1-1	CASSEQGPNTEAFF	TGTGCCAGCAGCGAACAGGGCCCGAACACTGAAGCTTTCTTT